The 2 T cell receptor beta chains below come from one sample, sequenced in a study of blood T cell repertoires in COVID-19. Profiled with immunoSEQ multiplex PCR; TCRdb holds only in-frame clones, not every one. This table has some 240,000 clones, about 79% appearing once. Input material: peripheral blood. The receptors were sampled from a woman of 80 years or more with acute or convalescent COVID-19.

The CDR3 nucleotides are TGTGCCAGCAGCCTGGGGGCGCTCAGGAACTATGGCTACACCTTC. This gives the protein CASSLGALRNYGYTF. The chain employs TRBV28 and TRBJ1-2; weak D call: TRBD1 (6 bases). CDR1 and CDR2 (germline): MDHEN, SYDVKM. This CDR3 is 15 amino acids long. V was trimmed by 6 bases and J by 2 bases, leaving 16 bases between them.

The genes are TRBV19 and TRBJ2-1; TRBD2 matches 10 bases. The trim removed 6 bases at V and 4 bases at J, leaving 9 bases unmatched. This CDR3 region has 16 residues. Germline CDR1 reads LNHDA; CDR2 reads SQIVND (reference sequence). The CDR3: CASSPLAGDLYNEQFF. DNA of the CDR3: TGTGCCAGTAGCCCCCTAGCGGGGGACCTGTACAATGAGCAGTTCTTC.